This TCR beta chain was sequenced during a study of brain T cells in children with intractable seizures. With regard to this clone: Its target is unknown.

Using immunoSEQ multiplex PCR, the repertoire was profiled, and TCRdb retains in-frame clones only, with some absent. The repertoire consists of 65,000 to 85,000 clones, with about 92% occurring once and the leading ten covering approximately 1.5%. Trimming took 0 bases from V and 10 from J, leaving 5 bases between them. The CDR3 spans 11 residues. Per the germline V gene, CDR1 is SGHRS and CDR2 is YFSETQ. Study outcomes and limitations: Patients' HCMV serostatus was unknown; virus specificity rests on CDR3 similarity alone. Clones missing pre-surgery may reflect undersampling of that blood sample.

The sequenced cases were selected for having the highest brain T cell transcript signatures. Pre-surgery treatment included at least one anti-epileptic drug. Here the sequenced sample was peripheral blood, taken at surgery. The chain couples TRBV5-1 to TRBJ2-1; D is undetermined. The receptor was isolated from a boy younger than two with tuberous sclerosis and intractable seizures. The CDR3 bases are TGCGCCAGCAGCTTGGCTAGAGAGCAGTTCTTC. As protein: CASSLAREQFF.